The 3 T cell receptor beta chains reported below all come from one sample, sequenced in a study of graft-versus-host responses after intestinal transplantation. What these receptors recognize is not known. This table comes from immunoSEQ multiplex PCR, and its TCRdb copy is limited to in-frame clones, with some not included. The sample includes 100,000 or so clones, more than 85% of them seen just once. Sequencing used unstimulated CD4+ T cells sorted from spleen or lymph node cells, obtained before intestinal transplant. The source of these receptors is a human donor who received an intestinal transplant.

This clone is a singleton in its sample. V usage is TRBV13 and J usage is TRBJ2-7; maybe TRBD2 (6 bases). This CDR3 is 15 amino acids long. Germline CDR1 reads PRHDT; CDR2 reads FYEKMQ (reference sequence). Trimming cost V 3 bases and J 0 bases, with 12 bases left between them. As DNA, the CDR3 is TGTGCCAGCAGCTTGGGACTTCCGTGCTCCTACGAGCAGTACTTC. Translating gives CASSLGLPCSYEQYF.

The J gene is TRBJ1-5, the V gene TRBV7-2; TRBD1 aligns across 8 bases. CDR3 length: 16 residues. V lost 1 base to trimming and J lost 2 bases; unmatched junction nucleotides: 4. Germline V gene sequence: CDR1 SGHTA, CDR2 FQGNSA. The CDR3 here is CASSLDRGRGNQPQHF. The CDR3 DNA sequence: TGTGCCAGCAGCTTAGACAGGGGGAGAGGCAATCAGCCCCAGCATTTT.

The chain carries TRBV19 and TRBJ1-1; possible D gene TRBD1, 5 bases. The CDR3 consists of 16 residues. V was clipped by 3 bases and J by 5 bases, with 19 bases between them. CDR1 and CDR2 from the germline V gene are LNHDA and SQIVND (reference sequence). This chain's CDR3 is CASSIVLGQDGTEAFF. The DNA of the CDR3 is TGTGCCAGTAGTATCGTACTGGGGCAGGACGGGACTGAAGCTTTCTTT.